The T cell receptor beta chain described here comes from a study of cytomegalovirus exposure and HLA in healthy donors. Whole-study findings and limits: Most likely, a cluster of highly shared sequence variants arose as a sequencing artifact. A previous analysis found most TCR beta V segments productive roughly 87% or roughly 30% of the time.

Healthy bone marrow donors formed the donor group. The table lists this clone with a few counts. Its antigen remains unknown. Primers: 60 Vbeta forward and 13 Jbeta reverse. Produced via immunoSEQ multiplex PCR; TCRdb's table is partial and in-frame only. The sample records over 150,000 clones, 81% being singletons. The germline gives CDR1 SGDLS, CDR2 YYNGEE. V shed 3 bases, J shed 5 bases, and the junction held 4 bases outside the gene matches. The CDR3 loop spans 14 amino acids. This chain connects TRBV9 to TRBJ2-3; 9 bases line up with TRBD2. Material: PBMCs. This clonotype was obtained from a woman under 30 in good health and CMV-seronegative. Here the CDR3 reads CASSGGLALDTQYF. CDR3 coding DNA: TGTGCCAGCAGCGGGGGACTAGCTTTAGATACGCAGTATTTT.